This T cell receptor beta chain was sequenced during a study of blood T cells in healthy people across ages. The second PCR ran about 6 to 12 cycles with a sample-barcoded 5' primer and J-beta primers. Via MiXCR, TCRdb re-called the 5' RACE reads, giving one row per CDR3 protein. The sample records around 1,900,000 distinct CDR3 sequences, more than 35% being singletons. Study conclusions and caveats: Per million T cells, TCR beta diversity dropped roughly linearly as age increased.

The individuals who served as donors were healthy Caucasians living in Russia, aged roughly 6 to 100. The CDR3 contains 16 residues. Germline CDR1 reads MNHEY; CDR2 reads SMNVEV (reference sequence). The V end was cut by 1 base, the J end by 6 bases, with 15 bases between. As to this clonotype: What it binds is unknown.

This chain uses TRBV27 with TRBJ1-4; a possible D gene is TRBD1 (5 bases). This TCR came from a human donor in good health. The specimen sequenced was blood. The CDR3 loop is CASSLFSRGGDEKLFF. CDR3 bases: TGTGCCAGCAGTTTATTCTCCCGGGGGGGGGATGAAAAACTGTTTTTT.